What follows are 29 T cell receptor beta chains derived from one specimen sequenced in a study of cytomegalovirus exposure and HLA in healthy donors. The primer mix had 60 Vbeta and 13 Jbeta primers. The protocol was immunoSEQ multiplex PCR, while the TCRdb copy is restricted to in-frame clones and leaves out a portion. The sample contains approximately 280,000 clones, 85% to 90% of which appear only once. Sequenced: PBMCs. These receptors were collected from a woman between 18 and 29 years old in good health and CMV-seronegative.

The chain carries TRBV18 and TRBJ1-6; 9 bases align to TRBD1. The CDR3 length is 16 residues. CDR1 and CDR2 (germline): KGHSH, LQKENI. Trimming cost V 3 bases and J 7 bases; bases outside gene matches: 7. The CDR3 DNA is TGTGCCAGCTCACCCATTAGGACAGGGGAGAATTCACCCCTCCACTTT. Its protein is CASSPIRTGENSPLHF.

This CDR3 is CASHETASYNEQFF. DNA for the CDR3: TGTGCCAGCCACGAGACTGCTTCCTACAATGAGCAGTTCTTC. The chain uses TRBV9 and TRBJ2-1; no reliable D call. The V gene's germline CDR1 is SGDLS and CDR2 YYNGEE. The CDR3 consists of 14 residues. The V gene lost 7 bases and the J gene lost 1 base, with 12 bases spanning the gap.

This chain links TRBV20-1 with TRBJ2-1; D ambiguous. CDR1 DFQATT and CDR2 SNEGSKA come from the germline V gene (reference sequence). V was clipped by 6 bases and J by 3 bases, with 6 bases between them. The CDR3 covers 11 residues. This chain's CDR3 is CSAPNYNEQFF. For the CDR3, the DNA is TGCAGTGCACCTAACTACAATGAGCAGTTCTTC.

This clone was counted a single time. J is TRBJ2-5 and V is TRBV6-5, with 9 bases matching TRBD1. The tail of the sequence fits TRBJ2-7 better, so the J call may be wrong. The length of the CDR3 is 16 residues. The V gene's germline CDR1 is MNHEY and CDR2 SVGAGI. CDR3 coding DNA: TGTGCCAGCAGTTACTTGGCTTGGACAGGGGCCTACGAGCAGTACTTC. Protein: CASSYLAWTGAYEQYF.

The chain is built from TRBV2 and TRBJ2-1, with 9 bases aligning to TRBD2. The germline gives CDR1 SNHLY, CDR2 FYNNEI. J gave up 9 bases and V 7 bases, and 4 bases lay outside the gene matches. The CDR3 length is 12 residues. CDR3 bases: TGTGCCAGCATGGGACTAGCCCCTGAGCAGTTCTTC. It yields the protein CASMGLAPEQFF.

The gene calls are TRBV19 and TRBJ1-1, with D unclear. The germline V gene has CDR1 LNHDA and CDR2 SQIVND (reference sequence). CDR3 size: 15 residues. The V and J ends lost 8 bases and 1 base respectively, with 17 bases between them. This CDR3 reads CASWSLALTNTEAFF. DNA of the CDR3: TGTGCCAGTTGGTCCCTAGCCCTGACGAACACTGAAGCTTTCTTT.

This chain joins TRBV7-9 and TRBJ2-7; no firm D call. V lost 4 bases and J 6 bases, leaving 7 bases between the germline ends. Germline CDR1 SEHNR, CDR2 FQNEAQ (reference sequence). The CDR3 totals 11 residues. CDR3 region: CASSSTPEQYF. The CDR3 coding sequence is TGTGCCAGCAGCTCCACTCCCGAGCAGTACTTC.

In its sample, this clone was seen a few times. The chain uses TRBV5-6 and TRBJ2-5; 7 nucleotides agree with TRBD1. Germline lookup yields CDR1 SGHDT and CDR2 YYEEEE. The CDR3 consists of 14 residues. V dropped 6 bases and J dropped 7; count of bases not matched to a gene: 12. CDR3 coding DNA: TGTGCCAGCAACATTCAGGGGGTCGTCGGGACCCAGTACTTC. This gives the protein CASNIQGVVGTQYF.

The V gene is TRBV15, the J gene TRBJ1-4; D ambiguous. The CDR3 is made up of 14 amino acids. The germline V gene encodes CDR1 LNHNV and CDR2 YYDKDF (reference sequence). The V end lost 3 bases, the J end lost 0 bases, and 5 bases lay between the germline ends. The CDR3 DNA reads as TGTGCCACCAGCAGTACAGCAACTAATGAAAAACTGTTTTTT. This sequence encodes CATSSTATNEKLFF.

This CDR3 reads CASSFRAGNPYEQYF. CDR3 DNA sequence: TGTGCCAGCAGCTTCCGAGCAGGGAATCCCTACGAGCAGTACTTC. This sequence joins TRBV9 and TRBJ2-7; possibly TRBD1 for D (5 bases). Trimming shortened V by 4 bases and J by 2 bases, and 16 bases separated the two germline ends. The CDR3 runs to 15 residues. The germline gives CDR1 SGDLS, CDR2 YYNGEE.

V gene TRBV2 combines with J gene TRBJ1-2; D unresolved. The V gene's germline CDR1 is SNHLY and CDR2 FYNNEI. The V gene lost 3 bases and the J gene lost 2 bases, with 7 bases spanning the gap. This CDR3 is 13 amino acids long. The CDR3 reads CASSDARNYGYTF. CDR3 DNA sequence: TGTGCCAGCAGTGATGCCCGGAACTATGGCTACACCTTC. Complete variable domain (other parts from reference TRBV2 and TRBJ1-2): EPEVTQTPSHQVTQMGQEVILRCVPISNHLYFYWYRQILGQKVEFLVSFYNNEISEKSEIFDDQFSVERPDGSNFTLKIRSTKLEDSAMYFCASSDARNYGYTFGSGTRLTVV.

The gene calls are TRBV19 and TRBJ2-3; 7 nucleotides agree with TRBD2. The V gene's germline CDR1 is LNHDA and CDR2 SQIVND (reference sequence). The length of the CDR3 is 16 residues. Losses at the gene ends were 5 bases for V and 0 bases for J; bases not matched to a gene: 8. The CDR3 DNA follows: TGTGCCAGTAGTGACCCGGGGGGACCTAGCACAGATACGCAGTATTTT. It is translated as CASSDPGGPSTDTQYF.

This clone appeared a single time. CDR3 DNA sequence: TGTGCCAGCTATCCCGGGGTGGGAGGAAACACCATATATTTT. Its translation is CASYPGVGGNTIYF. The V and J genes are TRBV6-5 and TRBJ1-3; D gene unclear. CDR3 length: 14 amino acids. Germline lookup yields CDR1 MNHEY and CDR2 SVGAGI. The ends were cut back, 8 bases at V and 4 bases at J, with 15 bases in the middle.

CDR3 amino acids: CASIAASSYNSPLHF. The DNA of the CDR3 is TGTGCCAGCATAGCGGCGAGCTCCTATAATTCACCCCTCCACTTT. The chain carries TRBV28 and TRBJ1-6; D ambiguous. Trimming took 7 bases from V and 0 from J, leaving 10 bases between them. Germline CDR1 is MDHEN and CDR2 is SYDVKM. The CDR3 consists of 15 residues.

CDR3 sequence (DNA): TGTGCCAGCAGCTATGACAGGATTAATTCACCCCTCCACTTT. This translates into CASSYDRINSPLHF. The chain employs TRBV7-9 and TRBJ1-6; a weak D match, TRBD1 (6 bases). The length of the CDR3 is 14 residues. Deletions cut 4 bases from V and 6 bases from J, with 10 bases between. CDR1 is SEHNR, CDR2 FQNEAQ, per germline (reference sequence). Complete variable domain (other parts from reference TRBV7-9 and TRBJ1-6): DTGVSQNPRHKITKRGQNVTFRCDPISEHNRLYWYRQTLGQGPEFLTYFQNEAQLEKSRLLSDRFSAERPKGSFSTLEIQRTEQGDSAMYLCASSYDRINSPLHFGNGTRLTVT.

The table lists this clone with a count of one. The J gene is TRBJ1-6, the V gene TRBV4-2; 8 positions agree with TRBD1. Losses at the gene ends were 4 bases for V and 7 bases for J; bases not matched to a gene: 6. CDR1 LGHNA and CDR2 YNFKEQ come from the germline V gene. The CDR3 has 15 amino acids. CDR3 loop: CASSRQGQENSPLHF. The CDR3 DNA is TGTGCCAGCAGCCGCCAGGGACAGGAGAATTCACCCCTCCACTTT.

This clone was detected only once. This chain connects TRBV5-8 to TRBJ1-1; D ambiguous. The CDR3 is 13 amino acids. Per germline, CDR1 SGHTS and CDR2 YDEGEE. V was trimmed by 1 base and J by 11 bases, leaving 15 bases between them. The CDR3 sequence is CASSLLLSTAAFF. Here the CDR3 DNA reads TGTGCCAGCAGCTTGTTACTAAGTACTGCGGCTTTCTTT. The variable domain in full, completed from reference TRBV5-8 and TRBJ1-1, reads EAGVTQSPTHLIKTRGQQATLRCSPISGHTSVYWYQQALGLGLQFLLWYDEGEERNRGNFPPRFSGRQFPNYSSELNVNALELEDSALYLCASSLLLSTAAFFGQGTRLTVV.

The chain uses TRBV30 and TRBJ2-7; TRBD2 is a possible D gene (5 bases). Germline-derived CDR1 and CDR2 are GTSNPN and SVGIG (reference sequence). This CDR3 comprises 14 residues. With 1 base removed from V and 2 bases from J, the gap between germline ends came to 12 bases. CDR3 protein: CAWSAGRNPYEQYF. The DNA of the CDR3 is TGTGCCTGGAGTGCGGGGAGAAATCCCTACGAGCAGTACTTC.

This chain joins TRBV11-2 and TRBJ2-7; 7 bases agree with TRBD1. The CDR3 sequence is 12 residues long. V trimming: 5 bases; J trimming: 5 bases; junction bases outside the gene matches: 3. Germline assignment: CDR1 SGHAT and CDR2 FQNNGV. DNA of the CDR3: TGTGCCAGCAGCGTGACAGGGAACGAGCAGTACTTC. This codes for CASSVTGNEQYF.

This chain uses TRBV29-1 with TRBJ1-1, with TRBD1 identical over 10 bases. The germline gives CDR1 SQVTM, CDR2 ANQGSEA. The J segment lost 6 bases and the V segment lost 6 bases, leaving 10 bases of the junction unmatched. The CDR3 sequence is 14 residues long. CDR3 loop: CSVVDGTGVSEAFF. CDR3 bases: TGCAGCGTCGTAGACGGGACAGGGGTATCTGAAGCTTTCTTT. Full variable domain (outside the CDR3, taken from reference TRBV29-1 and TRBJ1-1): SAVISQKPSRDICQRGTSLTIQCQVDSQVTMMFWYRQQPGQSLTLIATANQGSEATYESGFVIDKFPISRPNLTFSTLTVSNMSPEDSSIYLCSVVDGTGVSEAFFGQGTRLTVV.

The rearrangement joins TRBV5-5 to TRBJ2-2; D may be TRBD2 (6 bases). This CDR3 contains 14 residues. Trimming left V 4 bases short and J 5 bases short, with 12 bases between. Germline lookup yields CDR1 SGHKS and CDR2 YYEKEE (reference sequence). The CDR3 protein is CASSPYRGTGELFF. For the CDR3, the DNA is TGTGCCAGCAGCCCCTACCGGGGGACCGGGGAGCTGTTTTTT.

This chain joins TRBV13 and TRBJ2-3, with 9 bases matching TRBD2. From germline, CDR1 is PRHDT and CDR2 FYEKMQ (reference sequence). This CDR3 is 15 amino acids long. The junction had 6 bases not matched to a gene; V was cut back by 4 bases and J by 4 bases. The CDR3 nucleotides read TGTGCCAGCAGCTCCGGGACTAGCAAGGCAGATACGCAGTATTTT. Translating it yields CASSSGTSKADTQYF.

CDR3 in amino acids: CASSPLDYGYTF. The CDR3 DNA reads TGTGCCAGCAGTCCACTGGACTATGGCTACACCTTC. The chain uses TRBV6-5 and TRBJ1-2; unclear D gene. V lost 5 bases to trimming and J lost 3 bases, with 7 bases between them. Germline V gives CDR1 MNHEY, CDR2 SVGAGI. The CDR3 sequence is 12 residues long.

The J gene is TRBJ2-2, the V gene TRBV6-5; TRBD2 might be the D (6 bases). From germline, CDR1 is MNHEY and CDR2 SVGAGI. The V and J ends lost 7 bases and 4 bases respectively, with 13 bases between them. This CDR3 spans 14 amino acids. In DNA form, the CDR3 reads TGTGCCAGCACTGTTGCGGGGTTCACCGGGGAGCTGTTTTTT. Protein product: CASTVAGFTGELFF.

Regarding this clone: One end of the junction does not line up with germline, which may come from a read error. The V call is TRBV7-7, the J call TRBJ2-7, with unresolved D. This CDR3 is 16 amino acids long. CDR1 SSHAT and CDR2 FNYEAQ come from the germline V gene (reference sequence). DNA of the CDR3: TGTGCTAGCAGCTTAGTCCGCGCCACCCTGGCCGTGAGCGAAGACTTC. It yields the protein CASSLVRATLAVSEDF.

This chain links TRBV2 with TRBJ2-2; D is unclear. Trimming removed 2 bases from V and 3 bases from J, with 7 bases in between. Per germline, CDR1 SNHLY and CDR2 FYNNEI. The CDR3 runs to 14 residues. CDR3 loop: CASSESGYTGELFF. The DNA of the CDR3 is TGTGCCAGCAGTGAATCAGGATACACCGGGGAGCTGTTTTTT.

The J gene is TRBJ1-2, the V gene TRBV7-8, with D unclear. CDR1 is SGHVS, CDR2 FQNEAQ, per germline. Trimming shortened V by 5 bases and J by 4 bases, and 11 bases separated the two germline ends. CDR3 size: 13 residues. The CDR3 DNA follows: TGTGCCAGCAGCCCCGGGGTTATCTATGGCTACACCTTC. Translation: CASSPGVIYGYTF.

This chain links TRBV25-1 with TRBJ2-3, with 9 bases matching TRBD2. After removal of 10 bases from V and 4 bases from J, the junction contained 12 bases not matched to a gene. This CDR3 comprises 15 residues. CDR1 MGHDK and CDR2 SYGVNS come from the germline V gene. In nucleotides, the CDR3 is TGTGCCAACAAATCCGGGACTAGCAAAGCAGATACGCAGTATTTT. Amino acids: CANKSGTSKADTQYF.

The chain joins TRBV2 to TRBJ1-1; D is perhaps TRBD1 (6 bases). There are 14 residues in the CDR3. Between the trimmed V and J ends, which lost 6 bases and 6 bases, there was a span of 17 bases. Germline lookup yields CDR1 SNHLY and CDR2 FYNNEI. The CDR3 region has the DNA TGTGCCAGCAGCTACGGTACGGGGGGCTCTGAAGCTTTCTTT. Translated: CASSYGTGGSEAFF. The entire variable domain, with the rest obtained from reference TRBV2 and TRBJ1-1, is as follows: EPEVTQTPSHQVTQMGQEVILRCVPISNHLYFYWYRQILGQKVEFLVSFYNNEISEKSEIFDDQFSVERPDGSNFTLKIRSTKLEDSAMYFCASSYGTGGSEAFFGQGTRLTVV.